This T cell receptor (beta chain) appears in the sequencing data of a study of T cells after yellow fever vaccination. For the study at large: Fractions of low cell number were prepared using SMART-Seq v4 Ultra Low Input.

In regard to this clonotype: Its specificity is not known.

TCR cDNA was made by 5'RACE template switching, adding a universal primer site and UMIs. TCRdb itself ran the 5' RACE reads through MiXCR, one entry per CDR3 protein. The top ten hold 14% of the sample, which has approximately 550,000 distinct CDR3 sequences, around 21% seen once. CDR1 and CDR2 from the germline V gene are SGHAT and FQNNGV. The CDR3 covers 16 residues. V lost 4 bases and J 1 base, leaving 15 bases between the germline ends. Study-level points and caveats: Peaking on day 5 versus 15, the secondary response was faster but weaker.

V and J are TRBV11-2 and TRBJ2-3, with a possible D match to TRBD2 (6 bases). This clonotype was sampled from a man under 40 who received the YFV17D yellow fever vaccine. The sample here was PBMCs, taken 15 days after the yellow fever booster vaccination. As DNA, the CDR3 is TGTGCCAGCAGCTCCCGACTTTCGGGGGGCACAGATACGCAGTATTTT. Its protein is CASSSRLSGGTDTQYF.